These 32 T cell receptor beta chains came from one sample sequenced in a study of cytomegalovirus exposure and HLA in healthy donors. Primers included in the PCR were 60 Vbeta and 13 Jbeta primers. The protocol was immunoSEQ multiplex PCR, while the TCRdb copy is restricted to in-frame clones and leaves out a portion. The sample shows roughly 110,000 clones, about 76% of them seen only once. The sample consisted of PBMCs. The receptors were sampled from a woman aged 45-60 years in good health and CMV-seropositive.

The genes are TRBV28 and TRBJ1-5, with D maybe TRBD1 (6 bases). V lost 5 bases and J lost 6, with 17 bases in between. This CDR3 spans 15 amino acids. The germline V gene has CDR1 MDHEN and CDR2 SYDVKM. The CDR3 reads CASSPTGNFRQPQHF. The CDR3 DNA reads TGTGCCAGCAGTCCGACAGGTAATTTTCGTCAGCCCCAGCATTTT.

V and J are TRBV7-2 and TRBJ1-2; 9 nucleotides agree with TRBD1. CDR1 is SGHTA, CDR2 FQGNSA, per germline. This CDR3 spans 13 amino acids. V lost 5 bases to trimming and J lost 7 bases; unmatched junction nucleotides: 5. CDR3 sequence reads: CASSPQGAFGYTF. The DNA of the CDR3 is TGTGCCAGCAGCCCACAGGGGGCGTTTGGCTACACCTTC.

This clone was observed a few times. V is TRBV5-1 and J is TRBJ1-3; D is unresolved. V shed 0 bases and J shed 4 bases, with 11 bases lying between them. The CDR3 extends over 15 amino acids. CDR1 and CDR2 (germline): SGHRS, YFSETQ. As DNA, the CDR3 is TGCGCCAGCAGCTTGGTGTCCGGGTCAGGAAACACCATATATTTT. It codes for CASSLVSGSGNTIYF.

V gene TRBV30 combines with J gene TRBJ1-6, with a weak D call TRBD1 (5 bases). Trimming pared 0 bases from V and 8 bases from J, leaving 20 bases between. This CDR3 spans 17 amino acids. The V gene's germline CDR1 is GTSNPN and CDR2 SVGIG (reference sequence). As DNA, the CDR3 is TGTGCCTGGAGTGTACTCAGAGTGAGGGGAGGGGATTCACCCCTCCACTTT. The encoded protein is CAWSVLRVRGGDSPLHF.

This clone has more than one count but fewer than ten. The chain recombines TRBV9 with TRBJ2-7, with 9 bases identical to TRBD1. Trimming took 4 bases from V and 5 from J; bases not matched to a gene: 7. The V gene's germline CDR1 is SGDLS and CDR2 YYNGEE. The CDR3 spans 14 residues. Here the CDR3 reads CASSFGQGMDEQYF. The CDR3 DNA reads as TGTGCCAGCAGCTTCGGACAGGGGATGGACGAGCAGTACTTC.

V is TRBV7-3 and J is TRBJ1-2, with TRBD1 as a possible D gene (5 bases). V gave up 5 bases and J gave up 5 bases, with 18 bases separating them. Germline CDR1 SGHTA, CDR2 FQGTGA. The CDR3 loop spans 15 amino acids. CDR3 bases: TGTGCCAGCAGCCCCGACAGTTCACCGGAGTATGGCTACACCTTC. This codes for CASSPDSSPEYGYTF. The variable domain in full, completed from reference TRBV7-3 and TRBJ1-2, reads GAGVSQTPSNKVTEKGKYVELRCDPISGHTALYWYRQSLGQGPEFLIYFQGTGAADDSGLPNDRFFAVRPEGSVSTLKIQRTERGDSAVYLCASSPDSSPEYGYTFGSGTRLTVV.

This CDR3 is CASSPPPAGGRQETQYF. CDR3 sequence (DNA): TGTGCCAGCAGTCCCCCCCCAGCGGGGGGGCGTCAAGAGACCCAGTACTTC. The rearrangement joins TRBV28 to TRBJ2-5; 10 bases map to TRBD2. V lost 5 bases and J lost 2; bases outside the gene matches: 11. Germline-derived CDR1 and CDR2 are MDHEN and SYDVKM. This CDR3 region has 17 residues.

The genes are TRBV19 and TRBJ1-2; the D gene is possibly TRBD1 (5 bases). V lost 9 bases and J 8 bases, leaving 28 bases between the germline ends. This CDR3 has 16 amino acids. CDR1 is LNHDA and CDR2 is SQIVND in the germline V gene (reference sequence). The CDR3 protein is CASLYRPAGGTGGYTF. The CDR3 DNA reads TGTGCCAGCCTATATAGACCCGCGGGGGGAACGGGCGGCTACACCTTC. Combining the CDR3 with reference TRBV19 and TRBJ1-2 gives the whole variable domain DGGITQSPKYLFRKEGQNVTLSCEQNLNHDAMYWYRQDPGQGLRLIYYSQIVNDFQKGDIAEGYSVSREKKESFPLTVTSAQKNPTAFYLCASLYRPAGGTGGYTFGSGTRLTVV.

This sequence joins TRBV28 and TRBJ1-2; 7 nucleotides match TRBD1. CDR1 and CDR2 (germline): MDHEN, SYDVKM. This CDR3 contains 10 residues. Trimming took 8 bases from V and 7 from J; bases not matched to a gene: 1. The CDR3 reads CASRDSGYTF. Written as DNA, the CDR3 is TGTGCCAGCCGGGACAGTGGCTACACCTTC.

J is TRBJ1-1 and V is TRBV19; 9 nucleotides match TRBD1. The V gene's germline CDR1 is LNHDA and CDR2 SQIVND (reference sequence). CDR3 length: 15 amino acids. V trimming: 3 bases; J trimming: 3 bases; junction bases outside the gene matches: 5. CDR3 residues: CASSILGQGYTEAFF. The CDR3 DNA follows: TGTGCCAGTAGTATTTTGGGACAGGGATACACTGAAGCTTTCTTT.

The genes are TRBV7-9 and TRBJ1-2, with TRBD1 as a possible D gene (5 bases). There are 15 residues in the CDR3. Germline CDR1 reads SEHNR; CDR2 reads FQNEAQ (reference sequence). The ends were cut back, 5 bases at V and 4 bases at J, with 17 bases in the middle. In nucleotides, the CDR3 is TGTGCCAGCAGCCCACCGGACATACTTTTCTATGGCTACACCTTC. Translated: CASSPPDILFYGYTF.

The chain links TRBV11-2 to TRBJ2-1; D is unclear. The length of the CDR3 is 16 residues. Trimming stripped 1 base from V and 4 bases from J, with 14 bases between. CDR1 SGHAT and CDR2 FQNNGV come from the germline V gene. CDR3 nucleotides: TGTGCCAGCAGCTTAGCCTTGGCGGTCCCATACAATGAGCAGTTCTTC. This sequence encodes CASSLALAVPYNEQFF.

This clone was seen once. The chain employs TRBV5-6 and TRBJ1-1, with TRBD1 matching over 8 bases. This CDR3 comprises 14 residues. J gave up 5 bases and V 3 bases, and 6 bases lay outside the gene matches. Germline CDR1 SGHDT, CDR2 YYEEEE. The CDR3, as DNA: TGTGCCAGCAGCTCAGGGGGCGCGAGGACTGAAGCTTTCTTT. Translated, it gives CASSSGGARTEAFF.

DNA of the CDR3: TGTGCCTCCGGGACAGGGGGCAGGGGCTACACCTTC. This codes for CASGTGGRGYTF. J is TRBJ1-2 and V is TRBV27; 12 nucleotides match TRBD1. The CDR3 spans 12 residues. Germline V gene sequence: CDR1 MNHEY, CDR2 SMNVEV (reference sequence). After removal of 11 bases from V and 8 bases from J, the junction contained 6 bases not matched to a gene.

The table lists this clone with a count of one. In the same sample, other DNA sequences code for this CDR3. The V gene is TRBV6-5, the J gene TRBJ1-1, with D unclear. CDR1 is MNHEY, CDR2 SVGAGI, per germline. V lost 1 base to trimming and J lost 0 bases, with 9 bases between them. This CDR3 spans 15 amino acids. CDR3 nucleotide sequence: TGTGCCAGCAGTTACTTAAGCGGAATGAACACTGAAGCTTTCTTT. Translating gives CASSYLSGMNTEAFF.

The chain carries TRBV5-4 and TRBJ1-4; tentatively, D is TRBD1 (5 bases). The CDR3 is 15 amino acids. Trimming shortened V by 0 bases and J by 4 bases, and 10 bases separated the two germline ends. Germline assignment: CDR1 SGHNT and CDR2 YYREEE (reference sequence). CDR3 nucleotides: TGTGCCAGCAGCTTGGCCGGGGGGAGTAATGAAAAACTGTTTTTT. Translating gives CASSLAGGSNEKLFF.

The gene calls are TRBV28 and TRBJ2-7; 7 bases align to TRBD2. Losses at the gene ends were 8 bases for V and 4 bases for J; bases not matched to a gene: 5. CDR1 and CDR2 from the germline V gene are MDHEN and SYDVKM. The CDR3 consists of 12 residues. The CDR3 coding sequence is TGTGCCAGCGGTAGCGGGTTATACGAGCAGTACTTC. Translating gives CASGSGLYEQYF.

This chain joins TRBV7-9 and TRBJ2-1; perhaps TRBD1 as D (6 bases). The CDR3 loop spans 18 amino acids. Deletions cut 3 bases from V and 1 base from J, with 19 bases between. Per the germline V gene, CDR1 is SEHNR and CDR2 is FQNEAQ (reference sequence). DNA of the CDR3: TGTGCCAGCAGCTTCCCCCCAGAAGGGGGAAGATCCTACAATGAGCAGTTCTTC. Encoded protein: CASSFPPEGGRSYNEQFF.

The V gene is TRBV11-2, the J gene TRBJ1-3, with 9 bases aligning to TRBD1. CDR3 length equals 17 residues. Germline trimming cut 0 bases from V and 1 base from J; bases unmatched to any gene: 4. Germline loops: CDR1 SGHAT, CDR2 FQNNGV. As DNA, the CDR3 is TGTGCCAGCAGCTTAGATCTCGGGACAGGGTCTGGAAACACCATATATTTT. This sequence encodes CASSLDLGTGSGNTIYF.

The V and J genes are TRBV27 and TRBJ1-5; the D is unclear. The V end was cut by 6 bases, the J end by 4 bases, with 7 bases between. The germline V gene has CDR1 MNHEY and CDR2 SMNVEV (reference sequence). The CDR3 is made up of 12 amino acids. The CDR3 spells CASSPINQPQHF. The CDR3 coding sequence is TGTGCCAGCAGCCCTATTAATCAGCCCCAGCATTTT.

The CDR3 bases are TGTGCCAGCAGCTACCAACCGGGACAGGGGCTGTCCGGAAACACCATATATTTT. Amino acid sequence: CASSYQPGQGLSGNTIYF. The rearrangement joins TRBV7-9 to TRBJ1-3; 10 bases map to TRBD1. V shed 4 bases and J 4 bases; nucleotides not matched to a gene: 13. CDR1 is SEHNR and CDR2 is FQNEAQ in the germline V gene (reference sequence). The CDR3 extends over 18 amino acids.

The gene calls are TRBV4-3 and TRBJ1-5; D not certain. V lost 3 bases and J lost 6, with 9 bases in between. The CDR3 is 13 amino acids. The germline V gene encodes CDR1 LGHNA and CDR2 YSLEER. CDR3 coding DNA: TGCGCCAGCAGCCACCGACCGGGTCAGCCCCAGCATTTT. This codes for CASSHRPGQPQHF.

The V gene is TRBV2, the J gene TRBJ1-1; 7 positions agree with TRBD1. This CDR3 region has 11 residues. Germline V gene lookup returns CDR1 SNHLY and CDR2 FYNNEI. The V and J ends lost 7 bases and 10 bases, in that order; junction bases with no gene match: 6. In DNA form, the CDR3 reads TGTGCCAGCATAGGAGACAGGGCAGCTTTCTTT. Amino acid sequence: CASIGDRAAFF.

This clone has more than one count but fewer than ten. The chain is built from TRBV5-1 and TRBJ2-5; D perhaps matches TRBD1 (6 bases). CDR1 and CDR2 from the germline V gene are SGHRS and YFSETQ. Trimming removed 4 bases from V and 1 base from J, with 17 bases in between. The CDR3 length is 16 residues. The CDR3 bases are TGCGCCAGCAGCATTATTGCAGGGGCTGCCCAAGAGACCCAGTACTTC. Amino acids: CASSIIAGAAQETQYF.

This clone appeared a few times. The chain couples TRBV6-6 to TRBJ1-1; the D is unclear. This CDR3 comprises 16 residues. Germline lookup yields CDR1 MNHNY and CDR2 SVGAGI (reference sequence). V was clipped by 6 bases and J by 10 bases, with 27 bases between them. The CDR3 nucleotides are TGTGCCAGCAGCCCCCCGGACCCCGGGAGACCCGCGGGAGCTTTCTTT. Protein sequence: CASSPPDPGRPAGAFF.

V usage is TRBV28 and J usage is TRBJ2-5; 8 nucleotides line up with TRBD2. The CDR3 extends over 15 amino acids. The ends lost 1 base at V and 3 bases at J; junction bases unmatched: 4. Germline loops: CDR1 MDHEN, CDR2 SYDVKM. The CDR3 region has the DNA TGTGCCAGCAGTTTATCGGGGGGGCCGGAAGAGACCCAGTACTTC. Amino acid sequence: CASSLSGGPEETQYF.

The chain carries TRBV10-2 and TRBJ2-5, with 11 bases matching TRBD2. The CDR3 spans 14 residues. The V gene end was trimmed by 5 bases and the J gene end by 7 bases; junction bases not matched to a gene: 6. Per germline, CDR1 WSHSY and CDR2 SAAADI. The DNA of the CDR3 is TGCGCCAGCAGTTTACTAGCGGGGGAGGGGACCCAGTACTTC. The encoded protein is CASSLLAGEGTQYF.

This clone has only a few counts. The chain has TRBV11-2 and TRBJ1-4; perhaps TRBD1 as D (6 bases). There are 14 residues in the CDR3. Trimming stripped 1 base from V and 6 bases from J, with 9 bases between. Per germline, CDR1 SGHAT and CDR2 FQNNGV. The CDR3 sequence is CASSLGGPDEKLFF. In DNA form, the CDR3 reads TGTGCCAGCAGCTTAGGGGGGCCGGATGAAAAACTGTTTTTT. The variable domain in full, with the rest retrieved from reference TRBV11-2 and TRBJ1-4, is EAGVAQSPRYKIIEKRQSVAFWCNPISGHATLYWYQQILGQGPKLLIQFQNNGVVDDSQLPKDRFSAERLKGVDSTLKIQPAKLEDSAVYLCASSLGGPDEKLFFGSGTQLSVL.

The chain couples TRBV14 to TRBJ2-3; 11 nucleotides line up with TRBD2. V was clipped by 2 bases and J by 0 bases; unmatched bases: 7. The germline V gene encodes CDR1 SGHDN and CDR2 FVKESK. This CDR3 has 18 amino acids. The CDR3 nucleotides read TGTGCCAGCAGCCAACCAATCCGACTAGCGGGGAGCACAGATACGCAGTATTTT. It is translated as CASSQPIRLAGSTDTQYF.

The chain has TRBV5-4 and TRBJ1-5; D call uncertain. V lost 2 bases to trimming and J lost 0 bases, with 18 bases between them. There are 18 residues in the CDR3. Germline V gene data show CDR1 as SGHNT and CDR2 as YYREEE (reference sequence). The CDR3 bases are TGTGCCAGCAGCTTTCGGACTCCCTTTACAAATAGCAATCAGCCCCAGCATTTT. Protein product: CASSFRTPFTNSNQPQHF.

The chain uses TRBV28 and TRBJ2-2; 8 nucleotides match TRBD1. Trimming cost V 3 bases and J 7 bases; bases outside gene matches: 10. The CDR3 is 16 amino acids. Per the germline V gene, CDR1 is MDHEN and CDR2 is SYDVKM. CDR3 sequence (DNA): TGTGCCAGCAGTTTCCGTGACAGGGGACTTAGCGGGGAGCTGTTTTTT. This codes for CASSFRDRGLSGELFF.

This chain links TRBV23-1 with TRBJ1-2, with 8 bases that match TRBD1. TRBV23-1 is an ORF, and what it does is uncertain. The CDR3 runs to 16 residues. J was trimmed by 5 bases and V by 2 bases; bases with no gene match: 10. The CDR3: CASSQTYRDRYYGYTF. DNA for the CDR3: TGCGCCAGCAGTCAAACCTACCGGGACAGGTATTATGGCTACACCTTC.